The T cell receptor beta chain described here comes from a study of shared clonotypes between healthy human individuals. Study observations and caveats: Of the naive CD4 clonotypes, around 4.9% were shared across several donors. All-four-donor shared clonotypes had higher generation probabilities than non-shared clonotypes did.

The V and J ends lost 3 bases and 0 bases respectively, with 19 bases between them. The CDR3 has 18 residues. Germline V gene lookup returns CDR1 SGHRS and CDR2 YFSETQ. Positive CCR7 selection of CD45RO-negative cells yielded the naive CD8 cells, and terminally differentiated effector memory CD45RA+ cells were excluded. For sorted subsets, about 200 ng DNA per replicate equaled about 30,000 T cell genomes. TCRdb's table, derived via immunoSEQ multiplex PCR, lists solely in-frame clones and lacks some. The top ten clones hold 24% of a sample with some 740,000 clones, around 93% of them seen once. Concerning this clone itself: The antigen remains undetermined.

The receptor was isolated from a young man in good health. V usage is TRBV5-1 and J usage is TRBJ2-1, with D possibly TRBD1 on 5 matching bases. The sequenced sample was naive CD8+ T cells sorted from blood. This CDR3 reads CASSWLIDSKSSYNEQFF. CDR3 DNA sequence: TGCGCCAGCAGCTGGCTAATAGACAGTAAGAGCTCCTACAATGAGCAGTTCTTC.